This T cell receptor beta chain was sequenced during a study of OX40 agonist ivuxolimab in advanced cancers. Study results and limitations: Within 6 weeks, CD4+ and CD8+ blood T cells expanded clonally at 0.1 to 3.0 mg/kg.

CDR1 and CDR2 from the germline V gene are LNHDA and SQIVND (reference sequence). The CDR3 is 15 residues long. V gave up 5 bases and J gave up 4 bases, with 17 bases separating them. Comment on this clone: The antigen is undetermined.

Sequencing used immunoSEQ multiplex PCR; TCRdb keeps in-frame clones, though not all of them. Of approximately 68,000 clones listed, 80% to 90% are singletons. Autoimmune disease history or systemic immunosuppression meant exclusion. This receptor was taken from an adult with an advanced solid tumor such as melanoma, head and neck, liver or kidney cancer. The sequenced sample was CD4+ or CD8+ T cells sorted from blood, obtained in a trial of the OX40 agonist ivuxolimab. The chain joins TRBV19 to TRBJ1-1, with D hard to call. CDR3 sequence reads: CASSGRSPQGTEAFF. The CDR3 DNA reads as TGTGCCAGTAGTGGGCGGTCCCCTCAAGGCACTGAAGCTTTCTTT.